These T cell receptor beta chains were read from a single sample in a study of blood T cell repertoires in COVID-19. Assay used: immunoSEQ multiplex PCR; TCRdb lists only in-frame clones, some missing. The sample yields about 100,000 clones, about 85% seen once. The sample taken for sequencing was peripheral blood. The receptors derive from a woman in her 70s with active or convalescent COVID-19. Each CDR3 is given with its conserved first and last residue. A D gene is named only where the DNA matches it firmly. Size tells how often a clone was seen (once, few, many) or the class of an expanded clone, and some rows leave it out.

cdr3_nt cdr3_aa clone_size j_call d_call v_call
TGTGCCAGCAGTTGGGGCATCTCGAATTACAATGAGCAGTTCTTC CASSWGISNYNEQFF . TRBJ2-1 . TRBV28
TGTGCCAGCAGCTCGGACAGGGAGGGCTCACCCCTCCACTTT CASSSDREGSPLHF few TRBJ1-6 TRBD1 TRBV11-2
TGTGCCTGGAGACCCGGGACAGGGGGCTATTCACCCCTCCACTTT CAWRPGTGGYSPLHF . TRBJ1-6 TRBD1 TRBV30
TGTGCCAGCAGCTTAGTCCACGCGAGTGGAAACACCATATATTTT CASSLVHASGNTIYF . TRBJ1-3 . TRBV7-2
TGTGCCAGCAGCCCGTGGATCAACAGGGGAAGGGGTGGGAATCAGCCCCAGCATTTT CASSPWINRGRGGNQPQHF . TRBJ1-5 TRBD1 TRBV5-6
TGTGCCAGCAGCTTAGAAGGCGCGGGGGGACCTTACAATGAGCAGTTCTTC CASSLEGAGGPYNEQFF . TRBJ2-1 TRBD2 TRBV7-2
TGTGCCAGCAGTTCCCAGGGGGATCAGCCCCAGCATTTT CASSSQGDQPQHF . TRBJ1-5 TRBD1 TRBV12-3/TRBV12-4
TGTGCCAGCAGCCTAGGGACAGGGAGAGGTAATGAGCAGTTCTTC CASSLGTGRGNEQFF . TRBJ2-1 TRBD1 TRBV5-4
TGTGCCAGCAGCCACTCGGGACAGCACCAAGAGACCCAGTACTTC CASSHSGQHQETQYF . TRBJ2-5 TRBD1 TRBV3-1/TRBV3-2
TGTGCCAGCAGTCTCCTAGCGGGATTAGGCGAGCAGTACTTC CASSLLAGLGEQYF . TRBJ2-7 TRBD2 TRBV6-5
TGTGCCAGCACGGGGGGTGGGACTAGCGGGACCCGAGGGAAGTTCTTC CASTGGGTSGTRGKFF once TRBJ2-1 TRBD2 TRBV2
TGCGCCAGCAGCTTGTCTGTTAGGAACACTGAAGCTTTCTTT CASSLSVRNTEAFF . TRBJ1-1 . TRBV5-1
TGTGCCTGGAATAGGTGGGAGGGCCGATCCAACGAGCAGTACTTC CAWNRWEGRSNEQYF . TRBJ2-7 TRBD2 TRBV30
TGTGCCAGCAGCAGACAGGGAACGCAGTTCTTC CASSRQGTQFF . TRBJ2-1 TRBD1 TRBV7-2
TGTGCCAGCAGCCTAGGTTCAGGGGTCGGCGAGACCCAGTACTTC CASSLGSGVGETQYF . TRBJ2-5 . TRBV7-2
TGTGCCAGCCAGACAGGTATTAATGAAAAACTGTTTTTT CASQTGINEKLFF . TRBJ1-4 . TRBV28